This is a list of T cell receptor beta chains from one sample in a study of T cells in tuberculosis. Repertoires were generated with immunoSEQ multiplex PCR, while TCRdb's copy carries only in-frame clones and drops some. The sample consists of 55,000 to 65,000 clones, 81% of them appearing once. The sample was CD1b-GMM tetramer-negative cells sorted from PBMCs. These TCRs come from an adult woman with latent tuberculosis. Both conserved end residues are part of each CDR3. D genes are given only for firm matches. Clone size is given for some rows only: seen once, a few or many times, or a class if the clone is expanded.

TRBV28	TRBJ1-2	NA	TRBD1	TGTGCCACCTCACTGGGACAGGGGAACTATGGCTACACCTTC	CATSLGQGNYGYTF
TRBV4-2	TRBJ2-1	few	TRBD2	TGTGCCAGCAGCCAAGGGACTAGCGAATACAATGAGCAGTTCTTC	CASSQGTSEYNEQFF
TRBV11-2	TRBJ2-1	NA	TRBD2	TGTGCCAGCAGCGCAAGGACTAGCGGGAGGGCCCGGTACAATGAGCAGTTCTTC	CASSARTSGRARYNEQFF
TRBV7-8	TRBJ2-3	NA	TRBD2	TGTGCCAGCAGCGTAACTTCGACTAGCGGGGGGGCAGATACGCAGTATTTT	CASSVTSTSGGADTQYF
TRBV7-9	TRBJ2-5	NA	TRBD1	TGTGCCAGCAGCATGCTCCGGGACAGCATAGAGACCCAGTACTTC	CASSMLRDSIETQYF
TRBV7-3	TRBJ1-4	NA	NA	TGTGCCAGCAGCTTAATGAGCTCAGGGGCCACTAATGAAAAACTGTTTTTT	CASSLMSSGATNEKLFF
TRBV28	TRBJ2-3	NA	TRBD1	TGTGCCAGCAGTTTATTAACGGACAGGGTTTTTACAGATACGCAGTATTTT	CASSLLTDRVFTDTQYF
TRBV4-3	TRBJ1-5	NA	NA	TGCGCCAGCAGCCAAGTCGTGTATAGGGGGCAGCCCCAGCATTTT	CASSQVVYRGQPQHF
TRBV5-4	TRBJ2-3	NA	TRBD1	TGTGCCAGCAGCTACGGACAGGGGCGAGGCACAGATACGCAGTATTTT	CASSYGQGRGTDTQYF
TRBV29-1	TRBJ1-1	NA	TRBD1	TGCAGCGTCGAGGGACAGGGCCCCACTGAAGCTTTCTTT	CSVEGQGPTEAFF
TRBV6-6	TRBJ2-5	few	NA	TGTGCCAGCAGCTCGGGCGAGGGCCCTCAGACCCAGTACTTC	CASSSGEGPQTQYF
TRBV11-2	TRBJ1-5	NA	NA	TGTGCCAGCAGCCCCGACCGTGGGAGCCCCCAGCATTTT	CASSPDRGSPQHF
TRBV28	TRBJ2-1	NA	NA	TGTGCCAGCAGTTTATCCGGGAGATACAATGAGCAGTTCTTC	CASSLSGRYNEQFF
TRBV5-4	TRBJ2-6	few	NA	TGTGCCAACGGGGATAACTCTGGGGCCAACGTCCTGACTTTC	CANGDNSGANVLTF
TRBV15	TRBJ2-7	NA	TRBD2	TGTGCCACTAAACCGGGACTAGCGGGAGTCGAGCAGTACTTC	CATKPGLAGVEQYF
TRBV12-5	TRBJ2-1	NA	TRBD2	TGTGCTAGTGGTTTGAGAGCGGGAGTCAATGAGCAGTTCTTC	CASGLRAGVNEQFF
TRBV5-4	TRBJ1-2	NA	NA	TGTGCCAGCAGCTTGAGGTCAGGGGCGGACTATGGCTACACCTTC	CASSLRSGADYGYTF
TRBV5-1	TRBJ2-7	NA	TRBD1	TGCGCCAGCAGCTTTAGGACAGGTACCTACGAGCAGTACTTC	CASSFRTGTYEQYF
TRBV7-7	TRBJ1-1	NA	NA	TGTGCCAGCAGCTTAGGACCAGTGAGGACTGAAGCTTTCTTT	CASSLGPVRTEAFF
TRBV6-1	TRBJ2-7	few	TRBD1	TGTGCCAGCAGTTTCCTGGGACAGGGATACGAGCAGTACTTC	CASSFLGQGYEQYF
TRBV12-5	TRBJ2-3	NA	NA	TGTGCTAGTGGCCTTGGACAACTTAGCCCAGATACGCAGTATTTT	CASGLGQLSPDTQYF
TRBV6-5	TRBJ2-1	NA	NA	TGTGCCAGCAGTTACTCAAGGGGCAATGAGCAGTTCTTC	CASSYSRGNEQFF
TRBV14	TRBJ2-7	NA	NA	TGTGCCAGCAGCCAAGTCAGGGGGGACGAGCAGTACTTC	CASSQVRGDEQYF
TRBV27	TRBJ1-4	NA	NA	TGTGCCAGCAGTTTGGGGACCGGAGGAGGGAATGAAAAACTGTTTTTT	CASSLGTGGGNEKLFF
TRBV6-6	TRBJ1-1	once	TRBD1	TGTGCCAGCAGTTTCCGGGACAGGAACACTGAAGCTTTCTTT	CASSFRDRNTEAFF
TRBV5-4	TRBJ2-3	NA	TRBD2	TGTGCCAGCAGCTTGACTAGCGGGTGGGCGGATACGCAGTATTTT	CASSLTSGWADTQYF
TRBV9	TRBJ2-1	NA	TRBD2	TGTGCCAGCAGTCCGACTAGCGGCTCCTACAATGAGCAGTTCTTC	CASSPTSGSYNEQFF
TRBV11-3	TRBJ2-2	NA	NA	TGTGCCAGCGGAGGCGGGGGCTTGACCGGGGAGCTGTTTTTT	CASGGGGLTGELFF
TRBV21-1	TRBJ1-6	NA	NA	TGTGCCAGCAGCAAAGAGGGGGCTCGTTCACCCCTCCACTTT	CASSKEGARSPLHF
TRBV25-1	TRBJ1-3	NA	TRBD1	TGTGCCAGTCAGGGGGGCTCTGGAAACACCATATATTTT	CASQGGSGNTIYF
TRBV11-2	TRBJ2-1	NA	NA	TGTGCCAGCAGCTGGGGCGGGGGCGCCTCCTACAATGAGCAGTTCTTC	CASSWGGGASYNEQFF
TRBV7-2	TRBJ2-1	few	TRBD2	TGTGCCAGCAGCTTAGTAAGAGCGGGGGGTAGGAACAATGAGCAGTTCTTC	CASSLVRAGGRNNEQFF
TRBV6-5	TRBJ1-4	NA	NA	TGTGCCAGCAGTTACACATCTAGGGAAAAACTGTTTTTT	CASSYTSREKLFF
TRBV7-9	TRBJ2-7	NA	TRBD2	TGTGCCAGCAGCCCGGGACTAGCAGGCGAGCAGTACTTC	CASSPGLAGEQYF
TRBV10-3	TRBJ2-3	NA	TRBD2	TGTGCCATCAGTGAGGATGGACTAGCTGGTGATACGCAGTATTTT	CAISEDGLAGDTQYF
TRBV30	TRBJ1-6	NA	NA	TGTGCCTCCGTCCAAGAGGCTAATTCACCCCTCCACTTT	CASVQEANSPLHF
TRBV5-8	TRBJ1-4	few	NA	TGTGCCAGCAGCTTTAGGGGCCTCGGTGAAAAACTGTTTTTT	CASSFRGLGEKLFF
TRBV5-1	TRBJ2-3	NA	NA	TGCGCCAGCAGCTTTGGCGTGAGACTTAGCACAGATACGCAGTATTTT	CASSFGVRLSTDTQYF
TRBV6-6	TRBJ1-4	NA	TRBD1	TGTGCCAGCAACGAACAGGGGGTCGGGACTAATGAAAAACTGTTTTTT	CASNEQGVGTNEKLFF
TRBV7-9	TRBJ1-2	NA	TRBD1	TGTGCCAGCAGCCGAGGGGGCGCGAACTATGGCTACACCTTC	CASSRGGANYGYTF
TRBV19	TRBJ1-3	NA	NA	TGTGCCAGTAGCAATGGGCAGGGAAACTCTGGAAACACCATATATTTT	CASSNGQGNSGNTIYF
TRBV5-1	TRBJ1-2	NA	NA	TGCGCCAGCAGCTTGGCCGACAGTGATTCCTATGGCTACACCTTC	CASSLADSDSYGYTF
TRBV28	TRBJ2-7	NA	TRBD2	TGTGCCAGCAGTTTTTCGGTCGGGGACTATTGGACTAGCGGGGGTCGGAGATCCTACGAGCAGTACTTC	CASSFSVGDYWTSGGRRSYEQYF
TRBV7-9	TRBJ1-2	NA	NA	TGTGCCAGCAGCTTATCTGAGTCTGGCTACACCTTC	CASSLSESGYTF
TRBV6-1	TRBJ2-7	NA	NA	TGTGCCAGCAGTGAAGTTCCGAACCCGTCCTTCTACGAGCAGTACTTC	CASSEVPNPSFYEQYF
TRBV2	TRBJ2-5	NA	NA	TGTGCCAGCACCCCTCCCCAGGCCGAAAGACAAGAGACCCAGTACTTC	CASTPPQAERQETQYF
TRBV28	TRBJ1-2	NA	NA	TGTGCCAGCAGGGGCCCCAGGGTTGGCTACACCTTC	CASRGPRVGYTF